This T cell receptor beta chain is from a study of shared clonotypes between healthy human individuals. For the study at large: CD4 naive and memory got three plates each, CD8 naive two, CD8 memory one.

A remark on this clone: The target antigen is unknown.

Germline-derived CDR1 and CDR2 are MNHEY and SMNVEV (reference sequence). This CDR3 is built from 15 residues. Between the trimmed V and J ends, which lost 1 base and 6 bases, there was a span of 15 bases. Study processing details: Junction-only immunoSEQ sequences carried no quality scores, so filtering differed. The table came from immunoSEQ multiplex PCR; TCRdb's copy has only in-frame clones and leaves some out. The V and J calls and clone size are taken from that table; D and trimming were inferred from the DNA. Here the sample spans about 680,000 clones, about three quarters being singletons. Study-level points and caveats: In a few donors, around 4.5% of naive CD4 clonotypes appeared in common.

Sequences were obtained from memory CD4+ T cells sorted from blood. Subset in this sample: CD45RA-negative fraction. This TCR was sampled from a woman younger than 45 in good health. This chain links TRBV27 with TRBJ2-5; possible D gene TRBD1, 5 bases. The CDR3 DNA sequence: TGTGCCAGCAGTTTATTGTCCCAGGGCCCCAAGACCCAGTACTTC. This gives the protein CASSLLSQGPKTQYF.